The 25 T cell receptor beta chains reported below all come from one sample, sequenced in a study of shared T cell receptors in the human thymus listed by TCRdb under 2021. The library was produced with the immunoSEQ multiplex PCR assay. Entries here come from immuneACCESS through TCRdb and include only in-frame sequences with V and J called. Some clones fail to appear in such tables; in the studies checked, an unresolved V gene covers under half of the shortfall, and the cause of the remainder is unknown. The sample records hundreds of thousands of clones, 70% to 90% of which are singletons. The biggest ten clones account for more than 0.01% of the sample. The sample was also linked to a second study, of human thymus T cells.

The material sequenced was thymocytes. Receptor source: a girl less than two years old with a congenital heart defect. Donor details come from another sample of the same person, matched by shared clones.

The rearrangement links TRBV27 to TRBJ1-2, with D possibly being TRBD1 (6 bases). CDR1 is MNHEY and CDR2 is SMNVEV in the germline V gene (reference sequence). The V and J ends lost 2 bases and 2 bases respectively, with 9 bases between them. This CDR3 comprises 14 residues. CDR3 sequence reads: CASSLMGANYGYTF. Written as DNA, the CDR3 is TGTGCCAGCAGTTTAATGGGGGCGAACTATGGCTACACCTTC.

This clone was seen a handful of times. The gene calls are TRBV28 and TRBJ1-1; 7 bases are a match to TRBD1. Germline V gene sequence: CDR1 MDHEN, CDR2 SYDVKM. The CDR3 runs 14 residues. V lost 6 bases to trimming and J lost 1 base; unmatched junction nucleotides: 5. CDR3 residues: CASSPGTENTEAFF. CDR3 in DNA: TGTGCCAGCAGCCCCGGGACAGAGAACACTGAAGCTTTCTTT.

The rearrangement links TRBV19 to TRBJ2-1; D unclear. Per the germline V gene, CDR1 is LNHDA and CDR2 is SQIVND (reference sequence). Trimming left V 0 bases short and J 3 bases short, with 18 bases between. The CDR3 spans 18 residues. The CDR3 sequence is CASSIEKVRRLNYNEQFF. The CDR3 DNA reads TGTGCCAGTAGTATAGAAAAGGTCCGGCGGCTCAACTACAATGAGCAGTTCTTC.

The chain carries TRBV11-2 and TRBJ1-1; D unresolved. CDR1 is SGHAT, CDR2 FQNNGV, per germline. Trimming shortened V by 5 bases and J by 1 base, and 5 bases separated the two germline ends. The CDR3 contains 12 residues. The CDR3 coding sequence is TGTGCCAGCAGCCGGGAGAACACTGAAGCTTTCTTT. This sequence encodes CASSRENTEAFF.

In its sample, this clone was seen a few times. The CDR3 DNA reads TGCGCCAGCAGCCAAGATGAAAGCTCATATTTATATGGCTACACCTTC. Translation gives CASSQDESSYLYGYTF. The J gene is TRBJ1-2, the V gene TRBV4-3, with D uncertain. The CDR3 is 16 amino acids. Per the germline V gene, CDR1 is LGHNA and CDR2 is YSLEER. Trimming cost V 0 bases and J 5 bases, with 16 bases left between them.

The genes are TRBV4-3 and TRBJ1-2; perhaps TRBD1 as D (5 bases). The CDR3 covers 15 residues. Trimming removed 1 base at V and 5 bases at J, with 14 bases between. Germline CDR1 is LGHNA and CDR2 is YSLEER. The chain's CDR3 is CASSQGAGNQYGYTF. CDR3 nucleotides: TGCGCCAGCAGCCAAGGAGCAGGGAATCAATATGGCTACACCTTC.

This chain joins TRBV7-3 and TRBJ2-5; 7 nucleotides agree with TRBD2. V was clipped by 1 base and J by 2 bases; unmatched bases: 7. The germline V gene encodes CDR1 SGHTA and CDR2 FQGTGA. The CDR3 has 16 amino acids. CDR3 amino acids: CASSLNGGEEQETQYF. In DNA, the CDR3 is TGTGCCAGCAGCTTAAATGGGGGGGAGGAGCAAGAGACCCAGTACTTC.

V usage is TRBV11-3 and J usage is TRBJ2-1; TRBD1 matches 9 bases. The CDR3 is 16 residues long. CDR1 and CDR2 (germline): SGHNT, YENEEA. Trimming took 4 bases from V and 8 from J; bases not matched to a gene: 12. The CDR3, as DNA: TGTGCCAGCAGCTCAACCGGGACAGGGTTTTCCGATGAGCAGTTCTTC. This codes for CASSSTGTGFSDEQFF.

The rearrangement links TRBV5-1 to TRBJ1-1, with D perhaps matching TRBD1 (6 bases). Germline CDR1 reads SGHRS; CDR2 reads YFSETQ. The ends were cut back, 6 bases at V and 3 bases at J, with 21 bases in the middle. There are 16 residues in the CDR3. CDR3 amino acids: CASNLDRPYGDTEAFF. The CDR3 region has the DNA TGCGCCAGCAACCTAGACAGGCCTTACGGGGACACTGAAGCTTTCTTT.

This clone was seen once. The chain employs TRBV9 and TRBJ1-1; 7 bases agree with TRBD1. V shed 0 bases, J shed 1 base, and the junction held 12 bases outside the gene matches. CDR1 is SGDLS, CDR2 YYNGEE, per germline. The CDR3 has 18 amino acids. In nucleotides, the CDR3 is TGTGCCAGCAGCGTAGGTGATGGAGACAGGGCTTGGAACACTGAAGCTTTCTTT. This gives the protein CASSVGDGDRAWNTEAFF.

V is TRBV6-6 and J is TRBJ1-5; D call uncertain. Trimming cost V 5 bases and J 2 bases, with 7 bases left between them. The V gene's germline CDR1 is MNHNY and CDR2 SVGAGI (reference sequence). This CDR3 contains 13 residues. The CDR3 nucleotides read TGTGCCAGCAGTCTTCTCCGCAATCAGCCCCAGCATTTT. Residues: CASSLLRNQPQHF.

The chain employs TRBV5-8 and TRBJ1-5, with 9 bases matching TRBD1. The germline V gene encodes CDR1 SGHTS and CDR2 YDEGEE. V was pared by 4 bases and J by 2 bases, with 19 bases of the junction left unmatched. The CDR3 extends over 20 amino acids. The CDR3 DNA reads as TGTGCCAGCAGCCGCCTTTTTTGGACAGGGGTTATATATCGCAATCAGCCCCAGCATTTT. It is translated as CASSRLFWTGVIYRNQPQHF.

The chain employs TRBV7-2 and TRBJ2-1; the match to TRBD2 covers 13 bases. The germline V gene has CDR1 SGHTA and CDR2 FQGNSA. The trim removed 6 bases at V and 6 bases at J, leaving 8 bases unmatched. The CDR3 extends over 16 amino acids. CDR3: CASSTTSGGSINEQFF. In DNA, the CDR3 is TGTGCCAGCAGTACGACTAGCGGGGGGTCCATCAATGAGCAGTTCTTC.

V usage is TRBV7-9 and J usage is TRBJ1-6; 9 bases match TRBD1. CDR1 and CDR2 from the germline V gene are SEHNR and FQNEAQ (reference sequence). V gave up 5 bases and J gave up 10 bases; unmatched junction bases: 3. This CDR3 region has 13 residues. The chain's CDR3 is CASSDRGCSPLHF. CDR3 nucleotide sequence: TGTGCCAGCAGCGACAGGGGGTGCTCACCCCTCCACTTT.

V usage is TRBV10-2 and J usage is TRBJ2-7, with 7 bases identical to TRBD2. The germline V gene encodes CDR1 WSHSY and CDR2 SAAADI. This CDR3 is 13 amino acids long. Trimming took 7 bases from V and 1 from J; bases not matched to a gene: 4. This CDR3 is CASTKRGSYEQYF. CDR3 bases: TGCGCCAGCACGAAGCGGGGATCCTACGAGCAGTACTTC.

CDR3 sequence (DNA): TGTGCCAGCAGTGAATGGCACAGTTCCTACAATGAGCAGTTCTTC. Its translation is CASSEWHSSYNEQFF. The chain joins TRBV25-1 to TRBJ2-1; D is unresolved. This CDR3 region has 15 residues. The ends were cut back, 1 base at V and 1 base at J, with 8 bases in the middle. Germline-derived CDR1 and CDR2 are MGHDK and SYGVNS. Variable domain in full (rest from reference TRBV25-1 and TRBJ2-1): EADIYQTPRYLVIGTGKKITLECSQTMGHDKMYWYQQDPGMELHLIHYSYGVNSTEKGDLSSESTVSRIRTEHFPLTLESARPSHTSQYLCASSEWHSSYNEQFFGPGTRLTVL.

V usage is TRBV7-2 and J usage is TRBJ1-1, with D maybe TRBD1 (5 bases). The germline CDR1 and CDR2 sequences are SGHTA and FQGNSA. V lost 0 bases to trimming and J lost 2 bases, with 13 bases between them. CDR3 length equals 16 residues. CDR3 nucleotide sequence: TGTGCCAGCAGCTTAGCGACAGATGCTCTTAACACTGAAGCTTTCTTT. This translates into CASSLATDALNTEAFF.

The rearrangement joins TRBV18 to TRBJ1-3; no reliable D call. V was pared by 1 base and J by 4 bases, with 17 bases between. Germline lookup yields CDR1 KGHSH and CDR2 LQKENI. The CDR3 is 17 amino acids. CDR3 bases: TGTGCCAGCTCACCACGACGGCCAGGAGGTACAGGAAACACCATATATTTT. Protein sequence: CASSPRRPGGTGNTIYF.

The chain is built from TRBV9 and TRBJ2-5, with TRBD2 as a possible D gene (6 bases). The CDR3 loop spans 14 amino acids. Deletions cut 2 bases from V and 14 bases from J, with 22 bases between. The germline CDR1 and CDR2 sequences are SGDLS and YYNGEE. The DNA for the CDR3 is TGTGCCAGCAGCGTCTCTAGCGACCCCGCCGACGTTTACTTC. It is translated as CASSVSSDPADVYF.

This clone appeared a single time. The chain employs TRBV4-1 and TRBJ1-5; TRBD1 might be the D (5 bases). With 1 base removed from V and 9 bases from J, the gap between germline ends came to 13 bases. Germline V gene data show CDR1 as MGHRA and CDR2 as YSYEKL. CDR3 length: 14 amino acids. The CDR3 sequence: CASSQVQGLMPQHF. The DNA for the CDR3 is TGCGCCAGCAGCCAAGTCCAGGGACTGATGCCCCAGCATTTT.

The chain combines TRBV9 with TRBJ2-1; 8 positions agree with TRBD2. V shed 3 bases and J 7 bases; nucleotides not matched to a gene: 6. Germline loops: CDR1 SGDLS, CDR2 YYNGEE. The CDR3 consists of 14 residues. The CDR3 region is CASSAGGAGNEQFF. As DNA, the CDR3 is TGTGCCAGCAGCGCCGGGGGGGCGGGAAATGAGCAGTTCTTC.

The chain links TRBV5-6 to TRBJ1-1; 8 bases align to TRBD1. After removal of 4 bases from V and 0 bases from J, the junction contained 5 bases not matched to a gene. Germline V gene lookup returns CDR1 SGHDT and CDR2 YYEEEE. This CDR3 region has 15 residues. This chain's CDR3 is CASSAGQGMNTEAFF. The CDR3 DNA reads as TGTGCCAGCAGCGCCGGACAGGGAATGAACACTGAAGCTTTCTTT.

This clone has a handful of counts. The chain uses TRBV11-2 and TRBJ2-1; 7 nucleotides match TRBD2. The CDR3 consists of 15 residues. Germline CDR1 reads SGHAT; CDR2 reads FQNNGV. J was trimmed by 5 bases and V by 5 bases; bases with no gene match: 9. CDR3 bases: TGTGCCAGCAGCCGTAGGCGGGGGATTAACAATGAGCAGTTCTTC. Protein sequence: CASSRRRGINNEQFF.

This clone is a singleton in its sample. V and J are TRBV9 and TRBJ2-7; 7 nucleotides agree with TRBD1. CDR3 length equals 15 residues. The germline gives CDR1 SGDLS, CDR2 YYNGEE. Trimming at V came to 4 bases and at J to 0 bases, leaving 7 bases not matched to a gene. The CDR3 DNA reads TGTGCCAGCAGCTTCAGGGGACAGCCCTCCTACGAGCAGTACTTC. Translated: CASSFRGQPSYEQYF.

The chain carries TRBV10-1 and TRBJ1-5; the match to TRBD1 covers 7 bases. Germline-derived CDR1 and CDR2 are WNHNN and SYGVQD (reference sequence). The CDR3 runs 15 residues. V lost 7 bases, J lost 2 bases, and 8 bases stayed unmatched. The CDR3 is CASNTRGSGNQPQHF. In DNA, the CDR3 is TGCGCCAGCAATACCAGGGGGAGCGGCAATCAGCCCCAGCATTTT.